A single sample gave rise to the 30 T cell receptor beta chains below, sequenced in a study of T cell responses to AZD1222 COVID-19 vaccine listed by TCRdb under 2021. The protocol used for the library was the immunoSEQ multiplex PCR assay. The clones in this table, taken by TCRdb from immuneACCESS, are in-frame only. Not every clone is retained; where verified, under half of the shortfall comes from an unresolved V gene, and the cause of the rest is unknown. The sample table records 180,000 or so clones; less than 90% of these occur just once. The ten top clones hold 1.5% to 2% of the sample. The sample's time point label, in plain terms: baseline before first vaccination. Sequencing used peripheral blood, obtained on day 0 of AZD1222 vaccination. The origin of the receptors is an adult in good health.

CDR3 in DNA: TGTGCCAGCCGCCCTGGGGGGGGCAATCAGCCCCAGCATTTT. Translated, it gives CASRPGGGNQPQHF. The chain uses TRBV27 and TRBJ1-5; D perhaps matches TRBD1 (5 bases). CDR3 length: 14 amino acids. Per germline, CDR1 MNHEY and CDR2 SMNVEV (reference sequence). Trimming took 8 bases from V and 2 from J, leaving 13 bases between them.

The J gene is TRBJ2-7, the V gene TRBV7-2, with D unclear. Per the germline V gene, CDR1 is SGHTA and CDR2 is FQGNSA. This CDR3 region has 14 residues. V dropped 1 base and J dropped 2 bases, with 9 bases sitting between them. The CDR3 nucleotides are TGTGCCAGCAGCTTAGAAGGGCTACCCTACGAGCAGTACTTC. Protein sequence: CASSLEGLPYEQYF.

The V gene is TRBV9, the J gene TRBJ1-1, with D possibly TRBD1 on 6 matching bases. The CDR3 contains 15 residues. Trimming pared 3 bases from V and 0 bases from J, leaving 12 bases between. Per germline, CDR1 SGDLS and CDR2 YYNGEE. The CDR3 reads CASSEGELMNTEAFF. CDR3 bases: TGTGCCAGCAGCGAGGGGGAACTCATGAACACTGAAGCTTTCTTT.

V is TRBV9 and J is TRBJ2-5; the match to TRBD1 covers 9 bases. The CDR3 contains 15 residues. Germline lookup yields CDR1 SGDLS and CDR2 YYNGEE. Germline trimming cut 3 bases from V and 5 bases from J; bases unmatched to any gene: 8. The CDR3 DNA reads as TGTGCCAGCAGCGCCGGGACAGGGAGGGCGGAGACCCAGTACTTC. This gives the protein CASSAGTGRAETQYF.

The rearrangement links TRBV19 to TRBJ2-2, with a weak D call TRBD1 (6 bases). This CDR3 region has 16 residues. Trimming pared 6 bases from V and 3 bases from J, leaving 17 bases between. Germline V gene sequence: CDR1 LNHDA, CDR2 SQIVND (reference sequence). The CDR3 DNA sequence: TGTGCCAGTAGGCCCCGGGACAAGGAATACACCGGGGAGCTGTTTTTT. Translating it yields CASRPRDKEYTGELFF.

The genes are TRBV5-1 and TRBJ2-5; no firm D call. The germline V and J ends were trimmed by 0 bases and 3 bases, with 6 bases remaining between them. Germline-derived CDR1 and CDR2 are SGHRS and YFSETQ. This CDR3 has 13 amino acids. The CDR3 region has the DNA TGCGCCAGCAGCTTGGCCCAGGAAGAGACCCAGTACTTC. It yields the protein CASSLAQEETQYF.

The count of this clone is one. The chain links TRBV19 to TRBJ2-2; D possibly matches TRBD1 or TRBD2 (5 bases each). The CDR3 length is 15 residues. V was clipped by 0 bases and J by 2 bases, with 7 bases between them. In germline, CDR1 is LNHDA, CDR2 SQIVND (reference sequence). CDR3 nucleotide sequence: TGTGCCAGTAGTATAGAGGGGGTCAACACCGGGGAGCTGTTTTTT. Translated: CASSIEGVNTGELFF.

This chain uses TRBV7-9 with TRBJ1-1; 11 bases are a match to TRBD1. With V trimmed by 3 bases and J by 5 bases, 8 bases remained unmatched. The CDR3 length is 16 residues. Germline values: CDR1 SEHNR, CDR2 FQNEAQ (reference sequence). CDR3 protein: CASSFPRGQGETEAFF. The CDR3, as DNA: TGTGCCAGCAGCTTCCCCCGGGGACAGGGGGAAACTGAAGCTTTCTTT.

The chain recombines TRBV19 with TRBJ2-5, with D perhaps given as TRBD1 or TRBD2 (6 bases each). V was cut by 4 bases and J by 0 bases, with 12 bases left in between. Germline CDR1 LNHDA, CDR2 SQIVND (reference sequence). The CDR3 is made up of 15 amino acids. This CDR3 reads CASSSQGTHQETQYF. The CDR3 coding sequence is TGTGCCAGTAGTAGCCAGGGGACTCACCAAGAGACCCAGTACTTC.

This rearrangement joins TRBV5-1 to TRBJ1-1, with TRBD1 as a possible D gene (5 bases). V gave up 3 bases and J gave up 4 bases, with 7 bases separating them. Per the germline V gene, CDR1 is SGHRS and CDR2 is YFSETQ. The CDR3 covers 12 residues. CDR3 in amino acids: CASSWDGTEAFF. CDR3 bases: TGCGCCAGCAGCTGGGACGGCACTGAAGCTTTCTTT.

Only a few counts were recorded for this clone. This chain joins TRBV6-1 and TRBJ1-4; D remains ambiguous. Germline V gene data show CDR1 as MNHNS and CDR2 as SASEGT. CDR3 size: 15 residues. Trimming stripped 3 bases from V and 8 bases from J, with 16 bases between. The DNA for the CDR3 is TGTGCCAGCAGTGATATGGCGGCAGCCGGGGAAAAACTGTTTTTT. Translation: CASSDMAAAGEKLFF.

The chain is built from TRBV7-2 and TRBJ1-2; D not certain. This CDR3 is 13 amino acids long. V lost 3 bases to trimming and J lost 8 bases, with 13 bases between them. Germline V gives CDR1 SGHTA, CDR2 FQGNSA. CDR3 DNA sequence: TGTGCCAGCAGCTTTACAGCGAATGGAGGCTACACCTTC. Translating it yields CASSFTANGGYTF.

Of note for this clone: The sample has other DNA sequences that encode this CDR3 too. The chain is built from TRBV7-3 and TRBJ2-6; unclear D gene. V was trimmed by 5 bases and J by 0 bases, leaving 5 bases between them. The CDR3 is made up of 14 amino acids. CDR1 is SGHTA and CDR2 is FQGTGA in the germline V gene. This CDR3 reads CASSLSSGANVLTF. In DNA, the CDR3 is TGTGCCAGCAGCCTGAGCTCTGGGGCCAACGTCCTGACTTTC.

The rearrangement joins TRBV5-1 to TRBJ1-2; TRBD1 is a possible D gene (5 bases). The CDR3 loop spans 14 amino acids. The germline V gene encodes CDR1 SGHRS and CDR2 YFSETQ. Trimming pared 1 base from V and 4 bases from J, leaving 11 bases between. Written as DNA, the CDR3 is TGCGCCAGCAGCTTGTTGGACACCCTCTATGGCTACACCTTC. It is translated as CASSLLDTLYGYTF.

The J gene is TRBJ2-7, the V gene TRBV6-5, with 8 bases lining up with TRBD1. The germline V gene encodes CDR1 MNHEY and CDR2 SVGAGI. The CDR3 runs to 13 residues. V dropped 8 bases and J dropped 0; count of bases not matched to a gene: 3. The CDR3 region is CASGQGPSYEQYF. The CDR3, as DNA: TGTGCCAGCGGACAGGGACCCTCCTACGAGCAGTACTTC.

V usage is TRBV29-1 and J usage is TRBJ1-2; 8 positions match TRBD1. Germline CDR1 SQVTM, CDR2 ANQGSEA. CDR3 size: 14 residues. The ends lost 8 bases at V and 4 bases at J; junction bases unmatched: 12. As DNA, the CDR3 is TGCAGCACTGAAGGGGCCAGGGGGCCCTATGGCTACACCTTC. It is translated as CSTEGARGPYGYTF.

This CDR3 reads CASSSSGRISGTQYF. CDR3 sequence (DNA): TGTGCCAGCAGTTCAAGCGGGAGGATAAGTGGTACGCAGTATTTT. The chain has TRBV6-2 or TRBV6-3 and TRBJ2-3, with 9 bases lining up with TRBD2. From germline, CDR1 is MNHEY and CDR2 SVGEGT. This CDR3 has 15 amino acids. J lost 8 bases, V lost 4 bases, and 10 bases had no gene match.

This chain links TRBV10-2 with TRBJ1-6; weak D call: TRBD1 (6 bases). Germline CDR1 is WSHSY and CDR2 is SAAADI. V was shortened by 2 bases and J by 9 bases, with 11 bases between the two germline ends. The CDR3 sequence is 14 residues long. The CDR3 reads CASSEGQLGSPLHF. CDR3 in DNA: TGCGCCAGCAGTGAGGGACAGCTCGGTTCACCCCTCCACTTT.

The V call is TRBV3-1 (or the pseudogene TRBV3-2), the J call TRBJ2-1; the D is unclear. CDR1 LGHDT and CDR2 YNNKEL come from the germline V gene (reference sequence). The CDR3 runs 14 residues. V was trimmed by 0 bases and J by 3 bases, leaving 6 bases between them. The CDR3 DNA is TGTGCCAGCAGCCAAGATCACTTCTACAATGAGCAGTTCTTC. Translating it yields CASSQDHFYNEQFF.

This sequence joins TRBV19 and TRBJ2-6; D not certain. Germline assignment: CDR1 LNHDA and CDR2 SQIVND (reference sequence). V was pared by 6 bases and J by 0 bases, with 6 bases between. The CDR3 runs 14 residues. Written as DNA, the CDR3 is TGTGCCAGTAGCGAAGGCTCTGGGGCCAACGTCCTGACTTTC. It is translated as CASSEGSGANVLTF. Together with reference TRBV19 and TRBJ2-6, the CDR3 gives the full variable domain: DGGITQSPKYLFRKEGQNVTLSCEQNLNHDAMYWYRQDPGQGLRLIYYSQIVNDFQKGDIAEGYSVSREKKESFPLTVTSAQKNPTAFYLCASSEGSGANVLTFGAGSRLTVL.

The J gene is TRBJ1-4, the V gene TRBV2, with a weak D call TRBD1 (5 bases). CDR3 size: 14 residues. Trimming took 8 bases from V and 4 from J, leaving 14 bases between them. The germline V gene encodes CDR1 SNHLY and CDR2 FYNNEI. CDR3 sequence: CASFGRGSNEKLFF. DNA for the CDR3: TGTGCCAGCTTTGGGCGGGGGAGTAATGAAAAACTGTTTTTT.

CDR3 sequence (DNA): TGTGCCAGCAGTAAACCCAGGTTGGGGACAGGGGTTGAGGGGCGCAATCAGCCCCAGCATTTT. This sequence encodes CASSKPRLGTGVEGRNQPQHF. J is TRBJ1-5 and V is TRBV28, with 10 bases lining up with TRBD1. V shed 5 bases and J 2 bases; nucleotides not matched to a gene: 21. This CDR3 comprises 21 residues. Germline V gene lookup returns CDR1 MDHEN and CDR2 SYDVKM.

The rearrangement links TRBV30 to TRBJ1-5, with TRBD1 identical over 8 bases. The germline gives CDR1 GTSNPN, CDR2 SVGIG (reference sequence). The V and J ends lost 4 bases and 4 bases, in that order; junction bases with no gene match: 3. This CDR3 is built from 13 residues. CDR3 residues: CAWTQGGNQPQHF. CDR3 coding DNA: TGTGCCTGGACACAGGGGGGTAATCAGCCCCAGCATTTT. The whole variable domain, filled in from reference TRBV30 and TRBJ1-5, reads SQTIHQWPATLVQPVGSPLSLECTVEGTSNPNLYWYRQAAGRGLQLLFYSVGIGQISSEVPQNLSASRPQDRQFILSSKKLLLSDSGFYLCAWTQGGNQPQHFGDGTRLSIL.

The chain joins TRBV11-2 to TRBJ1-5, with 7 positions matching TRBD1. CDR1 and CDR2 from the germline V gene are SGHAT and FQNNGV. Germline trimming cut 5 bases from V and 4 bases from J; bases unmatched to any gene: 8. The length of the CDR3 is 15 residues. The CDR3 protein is CASSARGTANQPQHF. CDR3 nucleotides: TGTGCCAGCAGCGCACGAGGGACAGCGAATCAGCCCCAGCATTTT.

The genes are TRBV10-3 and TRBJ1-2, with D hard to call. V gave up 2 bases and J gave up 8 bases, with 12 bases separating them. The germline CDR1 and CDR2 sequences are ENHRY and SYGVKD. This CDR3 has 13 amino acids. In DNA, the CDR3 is TGTGCCATCAGTGAGCTAGTGGTAGGGGGCTACACCTTC. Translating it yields CAISELVVGGYTF.

This chain's CDR3 is CASSPWLAGGMPGELFF. The CDR3 nucleotides are TGTGCCAGCAGTCCGTGGCTAGCGGGAGGGATGCCCGGGGAGCTGTTTTTT. The rearrangement uses TRBV6-6 and TRBJ2-2, with TRBD2 matching 12 bases. CDR1 MNHNY and CDR2 SVGAGI come from the germline V gene (reference sequence). The CDR3 is 17 amino acids. Trimming took 5 bases from V and 6 from J; bases not matched to a gene: 10.

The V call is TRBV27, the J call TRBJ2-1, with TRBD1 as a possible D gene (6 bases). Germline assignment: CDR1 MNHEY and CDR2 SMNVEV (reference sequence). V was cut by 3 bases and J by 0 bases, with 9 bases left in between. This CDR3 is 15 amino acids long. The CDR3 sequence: CASSFDRSSYNEQFF. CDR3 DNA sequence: TGTGCCAGCAGTTTCGACAGGAGCTCCTACAATGAGCAGTTCTTC.

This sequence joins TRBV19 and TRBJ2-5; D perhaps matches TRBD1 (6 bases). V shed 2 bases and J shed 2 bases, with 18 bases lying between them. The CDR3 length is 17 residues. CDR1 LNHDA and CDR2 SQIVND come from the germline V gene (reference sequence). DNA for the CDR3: TGTGCCAGTAGTATATTGGGACAATTTGTGGGACAAGAGACCCAGTACTTC. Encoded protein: CASSILGQFVGQETQYF.

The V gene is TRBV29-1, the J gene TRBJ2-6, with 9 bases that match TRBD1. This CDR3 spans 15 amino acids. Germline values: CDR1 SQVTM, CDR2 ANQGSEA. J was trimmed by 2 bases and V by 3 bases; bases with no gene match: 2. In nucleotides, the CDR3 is TGCAGCGTTGATACAGGGGGCCCTGGGGCCAACGTCCTGACTTTC. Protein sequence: CSVDTGGPGANVLTF.

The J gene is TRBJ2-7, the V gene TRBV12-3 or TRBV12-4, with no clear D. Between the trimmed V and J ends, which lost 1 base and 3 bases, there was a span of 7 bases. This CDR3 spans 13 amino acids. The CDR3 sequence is CASSLVAYYEQYF. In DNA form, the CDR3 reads TGTGCCAGCAGTTTAGTGGCTTACTACGAGCAGTACTTC.